This passage covers 15 T cell receptor beta chains from one sample sequenced in a study of T cell responses to AZD1222 COVID-19 vaccine. Only in-frame clones appear in the TCRdb table, and some are missing; sequencing was by immunoSEQ multiplex PCR. The profile shows about 100,000 clones, approximately 91% of them singletons. Source: peripheral blood, taken 28 days after the second AZD1222 dose. The origin of the receptors is an adult who received the AZD1222 COVID-19 vaccine.

J is TRBJ1-5 and V is TRBV3-1 (or the pseudogene TRBV3-2), with D possibly TRBD1 on 6 matching bases. The CDR3 runs 15 residues. Germline CDR1 reads LGHDT; CDR2 reads YNNKEL (reference sequence). The V end lost 4 bases, the J end lost 4 bases, and 14 bases lay between the germline ends. CDR3 bases: TGTGCCAGCAGCCCTAGGGGGGGGGCGAATCAGCCCCAGCATTTT. Translated, it gives CASSPRGGANQPQHF.

The J gene is TRBJ1-3, the V gene TRBV9; maybe TRBD1 (5 bases). Germline loops: CDR1 SGDLS, CDR2 YYNGEE. This CDR3 has 15 residues. Trimming shortened V by 0 bases and J by 0 bases, and 7 bases separated the two germline ends. CDR3 nucleotides: TGTGCCAGCAGCGTAGCTACAGGCTCTGGAAACACCATATATTTT. It encodes CASSVATGSGNTIYF.

V is TRBV29-1 and J is TRBJ1-2; D possibly corresponds to TRBD1 (5 bases). The germline gives CDR1 SQVTM, CDR2 ANQGSEA. V was clipped by 7 bases and J by 4 bases, with 16 bases between them. This CDR3 region has 13 residues. The CDR3 sequence is CSARDRTSYGYTF. CDR3 sequence (DNA): TGCAGCGCCCGGGACCGAACCAGCTATGGCTACACCTTC.

This clone has more than one count but fewer than ten. The V and J genes are TRBV11-2 and TRBJ1-1; TRBD1 agrees at 7 bases. Germline V lookup: CDR1 SGHAT, CDR2 FQNNGV. V lost 4 bases, J lost 7 bases, and 6 bases stayed unmatched. The CDR3 has 13 amino acids. Written as DNA, the CDR3 is TGTGCCAGCAGCTCGACAGGGCTGGGTGAAGCTTTCTTT. It specifies CASSSTGLGEAFF.

V gene TRBV2 combines with J gene TRBJ2-2, with no clear D. Trimming cost V 4 bases and J 2 bases, with 8 bases left between them. The germline CDR1 and CDR2 sequences are SNHLY and FYNNEI. The CDR3 runs 14 residues. The CDR3 here is CASSVEENTGELFF. The CDR3 nucleotides read TGTGCCAGCAGTGTTGAGGAAAACACCGGGGAGCTGTTTTTT.

V gene TRBV10-2 combines with J gene TRBJ2-3; TRBD1 matches 8 bases. This CDR3 comprises 13 residues. Germline CDR1 and CDR2: WSHSY and SAAADI. V lost 9 bases to trimming and J lost 4 bases; unmatched junction nucleotides: 6. The CDR3 DNA reads TGCGCCAGTCAACAGGGGGGAGCAGATACGCAGTATTTT. Its translation: CASQQGGADTQYF.

The chain couples TRBV6-5 to TRBJ1-2; D might be TRBD1 (6 bases). This CDR3 has 16 residues. CDR1 is MNHEY and CDR2 is SVGAGI in the germline V gene. V shed 0 bases and J shed 3 bases, with 14 bases lying between them. The CDR3, as DNA: TGTGCCAGCAGTTACTCCACGTTGGGGGGCGACTATGGCTACACCTTC. It translates to CASSYSTLGGDYGYTF.

The J gene is TRBJ1-4, the V gene TRBV19; a possible D gene is TRBD1 (5 bases). This CDR3 is 15 amino acids long. From germline, CDR1 is LNHDA and CDR2 SQIVND (reference sequence). Trimming removed 3 bases at V and 2 bases at J, with 10 bases between. The DNA of the CDR3 is TGTGCCAGTAGTATGCGGGGGTCGACTAATGAAAAACTGTTTTTT. Its translation: CASSMRGSTNEKLFF.

The chain joins TRBV5-6 to TRBJ2-3; 7 bases agree with TRBD1. The V and J ends lost 0 bases and 6 bases, in that order; junction bases with no gene match: 4. The germline V gene has CDR1 SGHDT and CDR2 YYEEEE. The CDR3 is 14 residues long. CDR3 sequence reads: CASSLDRGRDTQYF. Here the CDR3 DNA reads TGTGCCAGCAGCTTGGACAGGGGTAGGGATACGCAGTATTTT.

This chain links TRBV6-6 with TRBJ2-7; the D call may be TRBD1 or TRBD2 (6 bases each). The CDR3 has 14 residues. Trimming stripped 0 bases from V and 1 base from J, with 7 bases between. CDR1 is MNHNY, CDR2 SVGAGI, per germline (reference sequence). The CDR3 nucleotides read TGTGCCAGCAGTTACTCAGGGGGGTCCTACGAGCAGTACTTC. It translates to CASSYSGGSYEQYF.

The chain employs TRBV6-5 and TRBJ1-5; the D is unclear. This CDR3 contains 12 residues. Germline CDR1 MNHEY, CDR2 SVGAGI. Deletions cut 6 bases from V and 4 bases from J, with 7 bases between. CDR3 loop: CASRPGNQPQHF. The CDR3 nucleotides are TGTGCCAGCAGGCCCGGTAATCAGCCCCAGCATTTT.

The V and J genes are TRBV7-8 and TRBJ2-7; D is possibly TRBD1 or TRBD2 (5 bases each). Germline-derived CDR1 and CDR2 are SGHVS and FQNEAQ. V lost 5 bases and J lost 1, with 15 bases in between. This CDR3 is 15 amino acids long. The CDR3 here is CASSARRDVSYEQYF. The DNA of the CDR3 is TGTGCCAGCAGCGCGCGCCGGGACGTATCCTACGAGCAGTACTTC.

A remark on this clone: The junction departs from the called germline gene at one end, perhaps through a read error. The CDR3 spells CASSTPPGALHF. DNA of the CDR3: TGTGCCAGTAGTACTCCTCCAGGCGCCCTCCACTTC. The rearrangement links TRBV19 to TRBJ2-5; D gene ambiguous. Germline-derived CDR1 and CDR2 are LNHDA and SQIVND (reference sequence). The CDR3 spans 12 residues.

The J gene is TRBJ2-7, the V gene TRBV7-9, with no clear D. CDR1 and CDR2 from the germline V gene are SEHNR and FQNEAQ (reference sequence). The CDR3 is 14 residues long. V was trimmed by 1 base and J by 2 bases, leaving 9 bases between them. Here the CDR3 reads CASSLVIFPYEQYF. For the CDR3, the DNA is TGTGCCAGCAGCTTAGTCATCTTTCCCTACGAGCAGTACTTC.

This rearrangement joins TRBV19 to TRBJ1-1; 9 positions agree with TRBD1. This CDR3 comprises 14 residues. Germline-derived CDR1 and CDR2 are LNHDA and SQIVND (reference sequence). The V segment lost 6 bases and the J segment 3 bases; nucleotides outside the gene matches: 5. CDR3 DNA: TGTGCCAGTAGCCACGGGACAGGGTACACTGAAGCTTTCTTT. Translating gives CASSHGTGYTEAFF.